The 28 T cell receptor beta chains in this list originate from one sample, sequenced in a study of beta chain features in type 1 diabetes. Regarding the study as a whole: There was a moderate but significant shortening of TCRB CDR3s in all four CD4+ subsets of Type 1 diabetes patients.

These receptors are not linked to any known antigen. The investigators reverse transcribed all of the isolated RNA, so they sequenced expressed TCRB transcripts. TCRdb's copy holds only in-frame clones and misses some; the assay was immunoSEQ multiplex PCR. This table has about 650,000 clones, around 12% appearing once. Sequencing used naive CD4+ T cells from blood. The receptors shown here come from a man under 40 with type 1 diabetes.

The CDR3 sequence is CASSPGGANEQFF. The CDR3 DNA reads TGCGCCAGCAGCCCCGGCGGTGCAAATGAGCAGTTCTTC. The chain links TRBV5-1 to TRBJ2-1; D is undetermined. V was clipped by 4 bases and J by 7 bases, with 12 bases between them. Germline values: CDR1 SGHRS, CDR2 YFSETQ. The CDR3 extends over 13 amino acids.

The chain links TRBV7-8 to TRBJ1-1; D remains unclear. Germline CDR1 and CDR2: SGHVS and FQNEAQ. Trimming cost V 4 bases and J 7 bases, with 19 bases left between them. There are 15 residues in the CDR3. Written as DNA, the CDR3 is TGTGCCAGCAGCTCCCCTAGCGTCGGACTGCTTGAAGCTTTCTTT. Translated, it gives CASSSPSVGLLEAFF.

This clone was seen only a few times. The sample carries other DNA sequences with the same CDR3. The DNA of the CDR3 is TGTGCCAGCAGTTACTCTACAGGGGACTCTGGAAACACCATATATTTT. This translates into CASSYSTGDSGNTIYF. V and J are TRBV6-5 and TRBJ1-3, with 7 bases identical to TRBD1. V was pared by 0 bases and J by 0 bases, with 2 bases of the junction left unmatched. The germline CDR1 and CDR2 sequences are MNHEY and SVGAGI. This CDR3 region has 16 residues.

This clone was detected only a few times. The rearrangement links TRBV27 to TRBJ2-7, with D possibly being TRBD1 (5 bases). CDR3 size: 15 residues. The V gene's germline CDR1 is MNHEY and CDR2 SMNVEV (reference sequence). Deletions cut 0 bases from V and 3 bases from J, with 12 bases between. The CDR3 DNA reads TGTGCCAGCAGTTTATCGGCAGGGCAGTACTACGAGCAGTACTTC. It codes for CASSLSAGQYYEQYF.

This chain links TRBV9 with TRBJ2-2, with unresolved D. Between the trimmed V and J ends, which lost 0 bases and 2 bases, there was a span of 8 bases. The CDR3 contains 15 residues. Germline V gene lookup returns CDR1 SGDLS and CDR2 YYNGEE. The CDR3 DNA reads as TGTGCCAGCAGCGTAGAACGGTTCAACACCGGGGAGCTGTTTTTT. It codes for CASSVERFNTGELFF.

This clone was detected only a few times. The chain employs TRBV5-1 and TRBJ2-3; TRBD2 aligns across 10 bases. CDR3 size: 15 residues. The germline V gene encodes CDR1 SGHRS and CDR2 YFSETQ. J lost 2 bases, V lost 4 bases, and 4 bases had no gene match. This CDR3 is CASSPSGRVTDTQYF. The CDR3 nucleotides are TGCGCCAGCAGCCCCAGCGGGAGGGTCACAGATACGCAGTATTTT.

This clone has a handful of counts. This CDR3 reads CASSILGSSYEQYF. The CDR3 DNA sequence: TGTGCCAGCTCCATTTTGGGTAGCTCCTACGAGCAGTACTTC. V is TRBV25-1 and J is TRBJ2-7; D uncertain. The CDR3 has 14 residues. V was cut by 8 bases and J by 0 bases, with 14 bases left in between. The germline gives CDR1 MGHDK, CDR2 SYGVNS.

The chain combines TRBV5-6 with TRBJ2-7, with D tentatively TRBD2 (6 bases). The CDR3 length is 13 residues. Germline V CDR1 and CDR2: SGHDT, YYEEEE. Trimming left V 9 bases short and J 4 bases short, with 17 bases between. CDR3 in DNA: TGTGCCACCGAGGACTCGGGGGATTACGAGCAGTACTTC. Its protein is CATEDSGDYEQYF.

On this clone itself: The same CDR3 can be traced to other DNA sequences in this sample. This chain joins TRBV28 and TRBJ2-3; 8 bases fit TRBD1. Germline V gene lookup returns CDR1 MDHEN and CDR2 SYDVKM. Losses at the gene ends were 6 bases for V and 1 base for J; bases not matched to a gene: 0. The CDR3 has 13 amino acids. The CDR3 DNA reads TGTGCCAGCAGGGGACAGGGCACAGATACGCAGTATTTT. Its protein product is CASRGQGTDTQYF.

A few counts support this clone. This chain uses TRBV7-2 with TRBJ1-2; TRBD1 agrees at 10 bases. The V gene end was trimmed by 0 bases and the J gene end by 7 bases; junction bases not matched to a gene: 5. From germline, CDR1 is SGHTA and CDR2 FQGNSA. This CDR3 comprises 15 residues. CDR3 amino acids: CASSLARTGGPGYTF. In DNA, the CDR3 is TGTGCCAGCAGCTTAGCCAGGACAGGGGGTCCTGGCTACACCTTC. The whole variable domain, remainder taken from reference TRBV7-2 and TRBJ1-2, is GAGVSQSPSNKVTEKGKDVELRCDPISGHTALYWYRQSLGQGLEFLIYFQGNSAPDKSGLPSDRFSAERTGGSVSTLTIQRTQQEDSAVYLCASSLARTGGPGYTFGSGTRLTVV.

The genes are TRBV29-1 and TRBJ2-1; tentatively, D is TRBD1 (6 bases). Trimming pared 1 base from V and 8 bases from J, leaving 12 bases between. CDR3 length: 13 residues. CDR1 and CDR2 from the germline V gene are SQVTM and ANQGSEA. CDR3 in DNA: TGCAGCGTTGAAGGTCAGGGGTTTGATGAGCAGTTCTTC. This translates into CSVEGQGFDEQFF.

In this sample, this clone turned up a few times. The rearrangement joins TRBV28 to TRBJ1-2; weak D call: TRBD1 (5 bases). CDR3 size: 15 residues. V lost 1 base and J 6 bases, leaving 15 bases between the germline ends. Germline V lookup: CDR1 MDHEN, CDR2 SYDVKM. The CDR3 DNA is TGTGCCAGCAGTTTATCCCTCTCAGGGCGGGATGGCTACACCTTC. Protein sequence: CASSLSLSGRDGYTF.

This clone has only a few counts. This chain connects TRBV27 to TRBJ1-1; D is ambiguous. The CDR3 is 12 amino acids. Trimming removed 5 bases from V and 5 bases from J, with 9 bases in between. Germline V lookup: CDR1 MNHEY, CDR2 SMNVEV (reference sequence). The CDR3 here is CASSEQWTEAFF. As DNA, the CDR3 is TGTGCCAGCAGTGAACAGTGGACTGAAGCTTTCTTT.

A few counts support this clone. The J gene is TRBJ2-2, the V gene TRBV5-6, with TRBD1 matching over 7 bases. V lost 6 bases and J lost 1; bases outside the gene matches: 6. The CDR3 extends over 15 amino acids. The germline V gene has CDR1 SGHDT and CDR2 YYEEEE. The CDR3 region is CASNLDRVNTGELFF. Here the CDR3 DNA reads TGTGCCAGCAACCTCGACAGGGTGAACACCGGGGAGCTGTTTTTT.

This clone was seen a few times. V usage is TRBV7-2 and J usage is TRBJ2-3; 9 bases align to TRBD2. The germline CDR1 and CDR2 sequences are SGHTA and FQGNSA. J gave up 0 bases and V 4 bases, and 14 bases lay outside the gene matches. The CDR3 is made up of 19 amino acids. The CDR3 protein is CASSSPVRTSASSTDTQYF. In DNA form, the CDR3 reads TGTGCCAGCAGCTCCCCTGTTAGGACTAGCGCCTCTAGCACAGATACGCAGTATTTT.

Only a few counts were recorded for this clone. The CDR3 sequence is CASSPGLAGGPHHTQYF. CDR3 coding DNA: TGTGCCAGCAGCCCCGGACTAGCGGGGGGACCACACCATACGCAGTATTTT. This chain joins TRBV7-7 and TRBJ2-3; 14 nucleotides align to TRBD2. The CDR3 consists of 17 residues. Germline values: CDR1 SSHAT, CDR2 FNYEAQ (reference sequence). V gave up 5 bases and J gave up 7 bases; unmatched junction bases: 11. Full variable domain (rest looked up from reference TRBV7-7 and TRBJ2-3): GAGVSQSPRYKVTKRGQDVTLRCDPISSHATLYWYQQALGQGPEFLTYFNYEAQPDKSGLPSDRFSAERPEGSISTLTIQRTEQRDSAMYRCASSPGLAGGPHHTQYFGPGTRLTVL.

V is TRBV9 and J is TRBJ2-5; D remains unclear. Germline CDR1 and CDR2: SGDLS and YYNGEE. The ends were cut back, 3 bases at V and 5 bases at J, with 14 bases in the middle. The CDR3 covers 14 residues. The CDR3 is CASSARPSRETQYF. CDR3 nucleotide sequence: TGTGCCAGCAGCGCACGACCCAGCCGGGAGACCCAGTACTTC.

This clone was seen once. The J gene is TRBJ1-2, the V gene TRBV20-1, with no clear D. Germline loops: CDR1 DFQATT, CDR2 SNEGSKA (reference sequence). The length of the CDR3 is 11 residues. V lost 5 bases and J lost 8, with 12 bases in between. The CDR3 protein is CSAGSVSGYTF. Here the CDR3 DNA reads TGCAGTGCTGGATCAGTGAGCGGCTACACCTTC.

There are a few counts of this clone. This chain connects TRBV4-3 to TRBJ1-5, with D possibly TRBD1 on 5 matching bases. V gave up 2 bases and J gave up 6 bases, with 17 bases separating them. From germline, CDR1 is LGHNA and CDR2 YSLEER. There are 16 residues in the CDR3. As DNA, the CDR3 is TGCGCCAGCAGCCAAAATGCAGGGACTAGTTTTCAGCCCCAGCATTTT. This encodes CASSQNAGTSFQPQHF.

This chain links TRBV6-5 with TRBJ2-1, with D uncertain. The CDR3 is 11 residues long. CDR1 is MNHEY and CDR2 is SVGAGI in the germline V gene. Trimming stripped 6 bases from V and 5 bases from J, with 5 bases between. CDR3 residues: CASRVNNEQFF. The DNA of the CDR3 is TGTGCCAGCAGGGTTAACAATGAGCAGTTCTTC.

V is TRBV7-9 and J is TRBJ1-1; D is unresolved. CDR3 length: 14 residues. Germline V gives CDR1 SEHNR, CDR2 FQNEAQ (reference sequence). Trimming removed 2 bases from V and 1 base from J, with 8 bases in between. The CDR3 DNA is TGTGCCAGCAGCTTAACCTCCCCGAACACTGAAGCTTTCTTT. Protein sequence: CASSLTSPNTEAFF.

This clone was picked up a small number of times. The CDR3 loop is CASSSWRGYTF. CDR3 sequence (DNA): TGTGCCAGCAGCTCGTGGAGGGGCTACACCTTC. The J gene is TRBJ1-2, the V gene TRBV5-8; D remains unclear. V lost 3 bases to trimming and J lost 8 bases, with 8 bases between them. Germline CDR1 SGHTS, CDR2 YDEGEE. CDR3 length: 11 amino acids.

The CDR3 coding sequence is TGTGCCAGCAGCCCACAGGGGCAGCCCCAGCATTTT. Translated, it gives CASSPQGQPQHF. The chain is built from TRBV7-7 and TRBJ1-5; 7 bases line up with TRBD1. This CDR3 region has 12 residues. After removal of 5 bases from V and 7 bases from J, the junction contained 2 bases not matched to a gene. CDR1 is SSHAT, CDR2 FNYEAQ, per germline (reference sequence).

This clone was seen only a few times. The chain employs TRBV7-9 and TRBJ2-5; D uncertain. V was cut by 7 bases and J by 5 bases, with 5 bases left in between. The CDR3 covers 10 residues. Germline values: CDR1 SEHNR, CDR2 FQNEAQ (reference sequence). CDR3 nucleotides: TGTGCCAGCACAAGTGAGACCCAGTACTTC. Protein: CASTSETQYF.

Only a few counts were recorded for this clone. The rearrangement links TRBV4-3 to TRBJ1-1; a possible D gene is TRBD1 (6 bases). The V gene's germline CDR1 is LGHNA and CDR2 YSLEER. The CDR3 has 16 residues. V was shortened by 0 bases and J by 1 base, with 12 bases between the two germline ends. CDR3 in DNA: TGCGCCAGCAGCCAAGATATAGGGACAAGGAACACTGAAGCTTTCTTT. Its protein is CASSQDIGTRNTEAFF.

CDR3 DNA sequence: TGTGCCAGCAGTGAAATGGGGGCCGGGGAGCTGTTTTTT. This codes for CASSEMGAGELFF. This chain connects TRBV2 to TRBJ2-2, with D perhaps being TRBD1 or TRBD2 (5 bases each). The CDR3 is made up of 13 amino acids. Trimming took off 2 bases at V and 6 bases at J, with 7 bases between the two ends. Germline-derived CDR1 and CDR2 are SNHLY and FYNNEI.

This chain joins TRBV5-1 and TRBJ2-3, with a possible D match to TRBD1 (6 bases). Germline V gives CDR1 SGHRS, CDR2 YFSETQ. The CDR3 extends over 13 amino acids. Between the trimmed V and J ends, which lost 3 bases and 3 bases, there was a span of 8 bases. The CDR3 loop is CASSSTGTDTQYF. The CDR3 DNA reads TGCGCCAGCAGCTCAACAGGGACAGATACGCAGTATTTT.

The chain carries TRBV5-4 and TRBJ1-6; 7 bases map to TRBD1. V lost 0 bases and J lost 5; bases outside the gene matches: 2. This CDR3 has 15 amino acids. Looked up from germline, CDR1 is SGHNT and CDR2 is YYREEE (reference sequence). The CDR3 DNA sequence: TGTGCCAGCAGCTTGGAAACAGGGGATAATTCACCCCTCCACTTT. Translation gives CASSLETGDNSPLHF. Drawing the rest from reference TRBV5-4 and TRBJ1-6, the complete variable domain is ETGVTQSPTHLIKTRGQQVTLRCSSQSGHNTVSWYQQALGQGPQFIFQYYREEENGRGNFPPRFSGLQFPNYSSELNVNALELDDSALYLCASSLETGDNSPLHFGNGTRLTVT.